This passage covers 25 T cell receptor beta chains from one sample sequenced in a study of blood T cell repertoires in COVID-19. TCRdb's table, derived via immunoSEQ multiplex PCR, lists solely in-frame clones and lacks some. The data contain around 140,000 clones, 65% to 80% of them singletons. The sequenced sample consisted of peripheral blood. The source is a woman aged 55-69 years with acute or convalescent COVID-19.

The chain couples TRBV5-4 to TRBJ2-1, with 8 bases matching TRBD2. Germline CDR1 and CDR2: SGHNT and YYREEE (reference sequence). V lost 2 bases, J lost 5 bases, and 9 bases stayed unmatched. The CDR3 runs to 16 residues. CDR3 loop: CASSFGSAGVHNEQFF. The DNA of the CDR3 is TGTGCCAGCAGCTTTGGGTCAGCGGGAGTTCACAATGAGCAGTTCTTC.

This sequence joins TRBV28 and TRBJ2-7; D possibly corresponds to TRBD2 (6 bases). Trimming shortened V by 6 bases and J by 0 bases, and 24 bases separated the two germline ends. Germline CDR1 MDHEN, CDR2 SYDVKM. The CDR3 covers 18 residues. The CDR3 here is CASRIPASASLTSYEQYF. The CDR3 DNA is TGTGCCAGCAGGATCCCGGCTAGCGCGAGCCTTACCTCCTACGAGCAGTACTTC. Full variable domain (remainder filled in from reference TRBV28 and TRBJ2-7): DVKVTQSSRYLVKRTGEKVFLECVQDMDHENMFWYRQDPGLGLRLIYFSYDVKMKEKGDIPEGYSVSREKKERFSLILESASTNQTSMYLCASRIPASASLTSYEQYFGPGTRLTVT.

The CDR3 reads CASSPGPGGEQYF. CDR3 bases: TGTGCCAGCAGCCCTGGGCCCGGGGGCGAGCAGTACTTC. The chain combines TRBV3-1 (or the pseudogene TRBV3-2) with TRBJ2-7; D is possibly TRBD2 (6 bases). V shed 4 bases and J shed 6 bases, with 13 bases lying between them. The CDR3 has 13 residues. The germline V gene has CDR1 LGHDT and CDR2 YNNKEL (reference sequence).

This sequence joins TRBV28 and TRBJ2-4, with D possibly matching TRBD2 (6 bases). Trimming took 6 bases from V and 7 from J, leaving 16 bases between them. Germline loops: CDR1 MDHEN, CDR2 SYDVKM. The CDR3 has 14 residues. CDR3 sequence reads: CASSRGTVGNIQYF. The CDR3 DNA reads as TGTGCCAGCAGCCGGGGGACTGTGGGGAACATTCAGTACTTC.

V gene TRBV18 combines with J gene TRBJ1-3, with TRBD1 matching 7 bases. The V gene end was trimmed by 2 bases and the J gene end by 3 bases; junction bases not matched to a gene: 4. In germline, CDR1 is KGHSH, CDR2 LQKENI. The CDR3 consists of 15 residues. CDR3 sequence reads: CASSPNRDSGNTIYF. CDR3 bases: TGTGCCAGCTCACCAAACAGGGACAGTGGAAACACCATATATTTT.

V gene TRBV11-2 combines with J gene TRBJ2-3, with a tentative D call TRBD2 (6 bases). Germline loops: CDR1 SGHAT, CDR2 FQNNGV. The V end lost 1 base, the J end lost 1 base, and 9 bases lay between the germline ends. This CDR3 contains 15 residues. The CDR3 sequence: CASSLAAGRTDTQYF. The CDR3 region has the DNA TGTGCCAGCAGCTTAGCGGCGGGACGCACAGATACGCAGTATTTT.

The V call is TRBV12-3 or TRBV12-4, the J call TRBJ1-5; no reliable D call. The CDR3 has 12 amino acids. Trimming took 6 bases from V and 9 from J, leaving 12 bases between them. CDR3 amino acids: CASRPGGLPQHF. CDR3 coding DNA: TGTGCCAGCAGACCAGGAGGCTTGCCCCAGCATTTT.

The rearrangement uses TRBV5-6 and TRBJ1-3; possibly TRBD1 for D (5 bases). Germline CDR1 and CDR2: SGHDT and YYEEEE. V shed 3 bases and J shed 4 bases, with 8 bases lying between them. The CDR3 runs 13 residues. The CDR3 reads CASSYSGGNTIYF. CDR3 nucleotides: TGTGCCAGCAGCTACTCAGGGGGAAACACCATATATTTT.

This sequence joins TRBV10-3 and TRBJ2-2; D is ambiguous. Trimming took 3 bases from V and 0 from J, leaving 11 bases between them. There are 16 residues in the CDR3. The germline CDR1 and CDR2 sequences are ENHRY and SYGVKD. CDR3 nucleotide sequence: TGTGCCATCAGTGAATCGGGTCTGTCGAACACCGGGGAGCTGTTTTTT. It yields the protein CAISESGLSNTGELFF.

This chain links TRBV28 with TRBJ2-1, with 13 bases matching TRBD2. Germline trimming cut 8 bases from V and 4 bases from J; bases unmatched to any gene: 5. This CDR3 is 15 amino acids long. Germline CDR1 MDHEN, CDR2 SYDVKM. In DNA form, the CDR3 reads TGTGCCAGCGGGCCGGGACTAGCGGGATACAATGAGCAGTTCTTC. Translating it yields CASGPGLAGYNEQFF.

This clone was seen more than once but under ten times. This rearrangement joins TRBV3-1 (or the pseudogene TRBV3-2) to TRBJ1-1; maybe TRBD1 (6 bases). CDR1 is LGHDT and CDR2 is YNNKEL in the germline V gene (reference sequence). The CDR3 sequence is 14 residues long. V was clipped by 4 bases and J by 0 bases, with 9 bases between them. The CDR3: CASSPGHLNTEAFF. The DNA of the CDR3 is TGTGCCAGCAGCCCGGGACACTTGAACACTGAAGCTTTCTTT.

The V call is TRBV27, the J call TRBJ2-7; D possibly corresponds to TRBD2 (6 bases). V lost 2 bases, J lost 2 bases, and 10 bases lay in between. The CDR3 length is 14 residues. The germline CDR1 and CDR2 sequences are MNHEY and SMNVEV (reference sequence). The CDR3: CASSLGAGPYEQYF. CDR3 nucleotide sequence: TGTGCCAGCAGTTTAGGGGCGGGGCCCTACGAGCAGTACTTC.

The V and J genes are TRBV19 and TRBJ1-3; 10 nucleotides match TRBD1. V was clipped by 5 bases and J by 2 bases; unmatched bases: 3. The CDR3 totals 15 residues. CDR1 is LNHDA and CDR2 is SQIVND in the germline V gene (reference sequence). CDR3 DNA: TGTGCCAGTAGTTCCGGGACAGGGGCTGGAAACACCATATATTTT. This codes for CASSSGTGAGNTIYF.

This clone was seen only a few times. This chain joins TRBV5-1 and TRBJ1-1; no clear D. Trimming removed 0 bases from V and 0 bases from J, with 6 bases in between. The CDR3 has 14 residues. CDR1 is SGHRS and CDR2 is YFSETQ in the germline V gene. The CDR3 region is CASSLGGMNTEAFF. The CDR3, as DNA: TGCGCCAGCAGCTTGGGAGGGATGAACACTGAAGCTTTCTTT.

This clone was observed once. This chain connects TRBV9 to TRBJ2-1, with 12 bases matching TRBD2. V dropped 0 bases and J dropped 6; count of bases not matched to a gene: 4. The CDR3 spans 16 residues. Germline V gene data show CDR1 as SGDLS and CDR2 as YYNGEE. Here the CDR3 reads CASSVGLAGDTNEQFF. In DNA, the CDR3 is TGTGCCAGCAGCGTAGGACTAGCGGGAGACACCAATGAGCAGTTCTTC.

CDR3 nucleotides: TGCAGTGCTAGTTCCAGACAGGGGGCTTATACGCAGTATTTT. Amino acids: CSASSRQGAYTQYF. The chain carries TRBV20-1 and TRBJ2-3; 10 bases are a match to TRBD1. V shed 3 bases, J shed 7 bases, and the junction held 7 bases outside the gene matches. The germline CDR1 and CDR2 sequences are DFQATT and SNEGSKA (reference sequence). The CDR3 is 14 residues long.

The CDR3, as DNA: TGTGCCAGCAGGAAGGTGGGGGGGGAGCAGTTCTTC. Translation: CASRKVGGEQFF. The rearrangement links TRBV2 to TRBJ2-1; TRBD2 aligns across 7 bases. Germline CDR1 is SNHLY and CDR2 is FYNNEI. This CDR3 is built from 12 residues. Trimming at V came to 6 bases and at J to 10 bases, leaving 6 bases not matched to a gene.

This clone showed up just once. The V call is TRBV24-1, the J call TRBJ2-1; 7 positions match TRBD2. V gave up 2 bases and J gave up 15 bases; unmatched junction bases: 9. Germline lookup yields CDR1 KGHDR and CDR2 SFDVKD. This CDR3 region has 13 residues. The CDR3 sequence is CATSDSTRGGPFF. The CDR3 DNA reads as TGTGCCACCAGTGATTCTACCCGCGGGGGTCCGTTCTTC.

The chain uses TRBV5-1 and TRBJ1-1; D remains ambiguous. V gave up 4 bases and J gave up 1 base, with 14 bases separating them. The CDR3 contains 15 residues. The V gene's germline CDR1 is SGHRS and CDR2 YFSETQ. The CDR3 coding sequence is TGCGCCAGCAGCGCGCAGTTGGCAGGGAACACTGAAGCTTTCTTT. This translates into CASSAQLAGNTEAFF.

The rearrangement uses TRBV5-4 and TRBJ2-1; D may be TRBD2 (6 bases). Germline V CDR1 and CDR2: SGHNT, YYREEE (reference sequence). V gave up 4 bases and J gave up 6 bases, with 20 bases separating them. The CDR3 contains 16 residues. CDR3 in amino acids: CASSPGGGLASNEQFF. In nucleotides, the CDR3 is TGTGCCAGCAGCCCCGGTGGGGGTCTAGCGTCCAATGAGCAGTTCTTC.

A few counts support this clone. The chain uses TRBV6-5 and TRBJ2-3, with D tentatively TRBD2 (6 bases). Germline CDR1 and CDR2: MNHEY and SVGAGI. The V gene lost 8 bases and the J gene lost 0 bases, with 12 bases spanning the gap. The CDR3 is made up of 14 amino acids. CDR3 in amino acids: CASGVAGSTDTQYF. CDR3 DNA: TGTGCCAGCGGCGTGGCGGGGAGCACAGATACGCAGTATTTT.

This clone has just one count. The rearrangement links TRBV7-9 to TRBJ2-7; D possibly corresponds to TRBD2 (5 bases). Germline-derived CDR1 and CDR2 are SEHNR and FQNEAQ (reference sequence). This CDR3 has 12 amino acids. Trimming removed 5 bases at V and 1 base at J, with 6 bases between. CDR3 sequence: CASSPGSYEQYF. In DNA form, the CDR3 reads TGTGCCAGCAGCCCGGGGTCCTACGAGCAGTACTTC. Filled out from reference TRBV7-9 and TRBJ2-7, the complete variable domain reads DTGVSQNPRHKITKRGQNVTFRCDPISEHNRLYWYRQTLGQGPEFLTYFQNEAQLEKSRLLSDRFSAERPKGSFSTLEIQRTEQGDSAMYLCASSPGSYEQYFGPGTRLTVT.

This chain connects TRBV27 to TRBJ2-1, with 12 bases fitting TRBD2. The germline V gene has CDR1 MNHEY and CDR2 SMNVEV (reference sequence). This CDR3 spans 19 amino acids. V trimming: 3 bases; J trimming: 0 bases; junction bases outside the gene matches: 9. CDR3 nucleotides: TGTGCCAGCAGTTTGTGGGGGACTAGCGGGTTGAGCTCCTACAATGAGCAGTTCTTC. Translated: CASSLWGTSGLSSYNEQFF.

The gene calls are TRBV5-1 and TRBJ2-7, with D hard to call. Germline CDR1 is SGHRS and CDR2 is YFSETQ. The CDR3 consists of 15 residues. The V and J ends lost 4 bases and 0 bases respectively, with 14 bases between them. CDR3 DNA sequence: TGCGCCAGCAGCACGAGAGGCCCCCTCTCCTACGAGCAGTACTTC. Translating gives CASSTRGPLSYEQYF.

The J gene is TRBJ2-3, the V gene TRBV5-1; 10 nucleotides line up with TRBD2. Germline loops: CDR1 SGHRS, CDR2 YFSETQ. With 4 bases clipped from V and 6 bases from J, the junction kept 8 bases outside the gene matches. CDR3 size: 15 residues. The DNA for the CDR3 is TGCGCCAGCAGCAGTCTAGCGGGAGCGGGCGATACGCAGTATTTT. This gives the protein CASSSLAGAGDTQYF.